One T cell receptor (beta chain) is described in this entry. Source study methods: After removing out-of-frame reads, over 2 million distinct TCRbeta sequences remained. The assay was immunoSEQ multiplex PCR, and TCRdb's table has in-frame clones only and misses some. V and J calls plus clone size are reproduced from that table; the DNA served to infer D and trimming. The sample holds 40,000 to 55,000 clones; approximately 81% are singletons and the top ten take roughly 1.2%. This CDR3 has 12 residues. Per the germline V gene, CDR1 is SEHNR and CDR2 is FQNEAQ (reference sequence). Trimming removed 8 bases from V and 8 bases from J, with 12 bases in between. The sort gate was single viable CD3+CD4+CD8-CD45RO+ cells for memory CD4+ T cells. This sample was taken from a study of memory CD4+ T cells and cytomegalovirus serostatus.

The sequenced sample was memory CD4+ T cells from blood. This TCR was recovered from an adult in good health and CMV-seropositive. The chain links TRBV7-9 to TRBJ1-4, with D perhaps matching TRBD1 (5 bases). DNA for the CDR3: TGTGCCAGCCATCTTGAGGGGGAAAAACTGTTTTTT. Translating it yields CASHLEGEKLFF. Together with reference TRBV7-9 and TRBJ1-4, the CDR3 gives the full variable domain: DTGVSQNPRHKITKRGQNVTFRCDPISEHNRLYWYRQTLGQGPEFLTYFQNEAQLEKSRLLSDRFSAERPKGSFSTLEIQRTEQGDSAMYLCASHLEGEKLFFGSGTQLSVL.